The 5 T cell receptor beta chains below come from one sample, sequenced in a study of tumor and adjacent non-tumor tissue in lung cancer. A modified ARM-PCR protocol with three rounds of nested PCR amplified TCRbeta. MiXCR, applied by TCRdb to the multiplex PCR reads, yields one record per CDR3 protein. The repertoire holds tens of thousands of distinct CDR3 sequences, with around two thirds as singletons. The template was RNA from unsorted bulk tissue. This non-tumor lung sample came from over 3 cm beyond the tumor edge. Input material: distant non-tumor lung tissue. These receptors all stem from a woman in her forties or fifties with non-small cell lung cancer.

The V call is TRBV28, the J call TRBJ2-7; 11 bases are shared with TRBD1. The germline V gene encodes CDR1 MDHEN and CDR2 SYDVKM. The CDR3 loop spans 13 amino acids. CDR3 in amino acids: CVNTGDRGTEQYF. DNA of the CDR3: TGTGTCAACACGGGGGACAGGGGGACCGAGCAGTACTTC.

As for this clonotype: A junction end diverges from the germline sequence, so it may reflect a read error. Here the CDR3 DNA reads TGTGTCAGCAGTACAGGACAGGGGAATCAGCCCCAGCATTTT. The encoded protein is CVSSTGQGNQPQHF. The chain combines TRBV12-3 or TRBV12-4 with TRBJ1-5; 9 bases line up with TRBD1. This CDR3 spans 14 amino acids.

With respect to this clonotype: A much more abundant neighbour one base away suggests this may be a read error. The V gene is TRBV20-1, the J gene TRBJ1-1, with D possibly matching TRBD1 (6 bases). The CDR3 extends over 15 amino acids. Germline V gene sequence: CDR1 DFQATT, CDR2 SNEGSKA (reference sequence). This CDR3 is CSVRAGARGNTEAFF. CDR3 DNA sequence: TGCAGTGTTAGAGCGGGGGCCAGGGGGAACACTGAAGCTTTCTTT.

V and J are TRBV4-2 and TRBJ2-1; 7 bases are shared with TRBD2. V lost 0 bases to trimming and J lost 16 bases; unmatched junction nucleotides: 21. Germline CDR1 and CDR2: LGHNA and YNFKEQ. CDR3 size: 17 residues. The CDR3 nucleotides are TGTGCCAGCAGCCAAGATTCGGCTCGCGGGAGTTTGTATGACCAATTCTTC. This encodes CASSQDSARGSLYDQFF.

This clonotype was detected ten times or more. The gene calls are TRBV6-1 and TRBJ2-1; TRBD1 agrees at 7 bases. CDR1 MNHNS and CDR2 SASEGT come from the germline V gene. With 7 bases clipped from V and 5 bases from J, the junction kept 11 bases outside the gene matches. The CDR3 sequence is 15 residues long. CDR3 in DNA: TGTGCCAGCATTACCGGGACAGCTGGGAACAATGAGCAGTTCTTC. Translated: CASITGTAGNNEQFF.